These 27 T cell receptor beta chains originate from one sample sequenced in a study of identical twins. Using its own MiXCR run on the 5' RACE reads, TCRdb lists one record per CDR3 protein. The profile shows 600,000 to 800,000 distinct CDR3 sequences, 21% of them singletons. These sequences were also reported in another study, on T cells expressing NK-cell markers.

Sequencing used PBMCs. The receptors were sampled from a woman under 30 in good health.

J is TRBJ2-7 and V is TRBV20-1; 9 bases match TRBD2. V trimming: 3 bases; J trimming: 5 bases; junction bases outside the gene matches: 2. Germline V CDR1 and CDR2: DFQATT, SNEGSKA (reference sequence). This CDR3 comprises 12 residues. In DNA form, the CDR3 reads TGCAGTGCTAGTCCTAGCGGGGACGAGCAGTACTTC. Its translation: CSASPSGDEQYF.

This clonotype has just a few counts. The CDR3 DNA sequence: TGTGCCAGCAGCTTAGGGGGGGACTGGGGCAATGAGCAGTTCTTC. It encodes CASSLGGDWGNEQFF. The rearrangement uses TRBV11-3 and TRBJ2-1; D may be TRBD2 (6 bases). This CDR3 is 15 amino acids long. V lost 1 base, J lost 6 bases, and 13 bases lay in between. Germline CDR1 reads SGHNT; CDR2 reads YENEEA.

This clonotype was seen a few times. The V gene is TRBV20-1, the J gene TRBJ2-3; 10 bases are shared with TRBD2. Losses at the gene ends were 6 bases for V and 6 bases for J; bases not matched to a gene: 9. This CDR3 is built from 14 residues. Germline CDR1 DFQATT, CDR2 SNEGSKA (reference sequence). CDR3 residues: CSAHTSGKTDTQYF. In DNA, the CDR3 is TGCAGTGCCCATACTAGCGGGAAGACTGATACGCAGTATTTT.

V usage is TRBV20-1 and J usage is TRBJ2-3, with D tentatively TRBD2 (5 bases). The germline CDR1 and CDR2 sequences are DFQATT and SNEGSKA (reference sequence). The CDR3 has 14 amino acids. The V and J ends lost 4 bases and 8 bases respectively, with 19 bases between them. The CDR3 sequence: CSAKAGQSPGTQYF. The CDR3, as DNA: TGCAGTGCTAAGGCGGGTCAGAGTCCCGGTACGCAGTATTTT.

The CDR3 loop reads CASSFSGTEYYGYTF. For the CDR3, the DNA is TGTGCCAGCAGTTTCTCCGGGACAGAGTACTATGGCTACACCTTC. The chain couples TRBV27 to TRBJ1-2, with 7 positions matching TRBD1. CDR1 and CDR2 (germline): MNHEY, SMNVEV (reference sequence). The V gene end was trimmed by 3 bases and the J gene end by 3 bases; junction bases not matched to a gene: 7. CDR3 length: 15 residues.

The chain joins TRBV7-9 to TRBJ2-2, with TRBD2 as a possible D gene (5 bases). This CDR3 has 15 amino acids. Trimming stripped 7 bases from V and 4 bases from J, with 16 bases between. The germline V gene has CDR1 SEHNR and CDR2 FQNEAQ (reference sequence). In DNA form, the CDR3 reads TGTGCCAGCAACAAATTCGAGGGCTTCACCGGGGAGCTGTTTTTT. Translating it yields CASNKFEGFTGELFF.

This clonotype was counted many times. The chain recombines TRBV10-3 with TRBJ1-2; a possible D gene is TRBD1 (5 bases). Trimming took off 3 bases at V and 8 bases at J, with 13 bases between the two ends. CDR3 size: 13 residues. Germline V gene lookup returns CDR1 ENHRY and CDR2 SYGVKD. The CDR3 DNA reads TGTGCCATCAGTGAAGGGACGCCCCCGGGCTACACCTTC. Protein product: CAISEGTPPGYTF.

This clonotype was recorded many times. The rearrangement joins TRBV2 to TRBJ2-1; a weak D match, TRBD2 (6 bases). This CDR3 has 15 amino acids. The germline CDR1 and CDR2 sequences are SNHLY and FYNNEI. V was clipped by 6 bases and J by 0 bases, with 12 bases between them. The CDR3 DNA reads TGTGCCAGCAGCCGGGACTCCAGCTCCTACAATGAGCAGTTCTTC. This encodes CASSRDSSSYNEQFF.

As concerns this clonotype: Germline and junction disagree at one end, which may indicate a read error. The V and J genes are TRBV12-3 or TRBV12-4 and TRBJ2-3; 7 bases line up with TRBD2. This CDR3 region has 14 residues. CDR3 nucleotide sequence: TGTGCCAGCCGTTTCCCAGCGGGGACAGATACGCAGTATTTT. Translated, it gives CASRFPAGTDTQYF.

This sequence joins TRBV10-2 and TRBJ1-2; D unclear. Trimming cost V 6 bases and J 4 bases, with 12 bases left between them. The length of the CDR3 is 13 residues. The V gene's germline CDR1 is WSHSY and CDR2 SAAADI. As DNA, the CDR3 is TGCGCCAGCAGCGAACAAGCAACCTATGGCTACACCTTC. Protein product: CASSEQATYGYTF.

This clonotype was seen only a few times. V usage is TRBV7-6 and J usage is TRBJ1-2; D not certain. V dropped 1 base and J dropped 8 bases, with 17 bases sitting between them. The germline gives CDR1 SGHVS, CDR2 FNYEAQ. The CDR3 runs 15 residues. The CDR3 DNA sequence: TGTGCCAGCAGCTTAGGGTCAGGCCTGGAGAGAGGCTACACCTTC. It codes for CASSLGSGLERGYTF. The variable domain in full, completed from reference TRBV7-6 and TRBJ1-2, reads GAGVSQSPRYKVTKRGQDVALRCDPISGHVSLYWYRQALGQGPEFLTYFNYEAQQDKSGLPNDRFSAERPEGSISTLTIQRTEQRDSAMYRCASSLGSGLERGYTFGSGTRLTVV.

This clonotype was detected a few times. The chain employs TRBV5-5 and TRBJ2-1; 8 bases map to TRBD2. V lost 2 bases and J lost 3; bases outside the gene matches: 4. Germline V gene data show CDR1 as SGHKS and CDR2 as YYEKEE (reference sequence). The CDR3 is made up of 15 amino acids. CDR3 in DNA: TGTGCCAGCAGCTTTAGCGGGACTGACTACAATGAGCAGTTCTTC. The encoded protein is CASSFSGTDYNEQFF.

This chain joins TRBV7-8 and TRBJ2-7, with 11 bases lining up with TRBD1. The CDR3 has 15 residues. Germline V gene lookup returns CDR1 SGHVS and CDR2 FQNEAQ. V was pared by 5 bases and J by 6 bases, with 9 bases of the junction left unmatched. The CDR3 coding sequence is TGTGCCAGCAGCGTCGGGACAGGGGGTGGCAGCGAGCAGTACTTC. Encoded protein: CASSVGTGGGSEQYF.

Many counts were recorded for this clonotype. CDR3: CAISEDRGPRNYEQYF. CDR3 DNA: TGTGCCATCAGTGAGGACAGGGGACCTCGGAACTACGAGCAGTACTTC. This sequence joins TRBV10-3 and TRBJ2-7, with TRBD1 identical over 8 bases. After removal of 2 bases from V and 3 bases from J, the junction contained 9 bases not matched to a gene. The CDR3 covers 16 residues. Germline loops: CDR1 ENHRY, CDR2 SYGVKD.

This clonotype showed up just a few times. The CDR3 region has the DNA TGTGCCAGCAGTGTGTCCCCGGTGAACACTGAAGCTTTCTTT. Protein product: CASSVSPVNTEAFF. The V and J genes are TRBV2 and TRBJ1-1, with no clear D. Germline CDR1 SNHLY, CDR2 FYNNEI. The CDR3 extends over 14 amino acids. The V end lost 4 bases, the J end lost 0 bases, and 9 bases lay between the germline ends.

The chain carries TRBV5-1 and TRBJ1-1; D uncertain. Germline lookup yields CDR1 SGHRS and CDR2 YFSETQ. The CDR3 is made up of 14 amino acids. Trimming shortened V by 2 bases and J by 0 bases, and 8 bases separated the two germline ends. The CDR3 here is CASSFRTVNTEAFF. The CDR3, as DNA: TGCGCCAGCAGCTTTCGGACGGTGAACACTGAAGCTTTCTTT.

This chain links TRBV20-1 with TRBJ2-1; D may be TRBD2 (6 bases). Trimming stripped 4 bases from V and 4 bases from J, with 14 bases between. The CDR3 covers 14 residues. Germline CDR1 reads DFQATT; CDR2 reads SNEGSKA (reference sequence). The CDR3 DNA is TGCAGTGCTATCCGGACTACCGGATACAATGAGCAGTTCTTC. Translation gives CSAIRTTGYNEQFF.

This clonotype was observed many times. The genes are TRBV12-3 or TRBV12-4 and TRBJ1-3; no reliable D call. The ends were cut back, 5 bases at V and 0 bases at J, with 11 bases in the middle. CDR3 length equals 15 residues. The CDR3 coding sequence is TGTGCCAGCAGTCCCTCCGGCTACTCTGGAAACACCATATATTTT. Encoded protein: CASSPSGYSGNTIYF.

This clonotype was detected a few times. The genes are TRBV9 and TRBJ2-1; D is undetermined. The germline CDR1 and CDR2 sequences are SGDLS and YYNGEE. There are 15 residues in the CDR3. Trimming took 3 bases from V and 0 from J, leaving 10 bases between them. Here the CDR3 DNA reads TGTGCCAGCAGCGGCCACCCTAGCTCCTACAATGAGCAGTTCTTC. Translation gives CASSGHPSSYNEQFF.

CDR3 in amino acids: CASSWGGDNEKLFF. DNA of the CDR3: TGTGCCAGCAGCTGGGGCGGGGATAATGAAAAACTGTTTTTT. V gene TRBV7-2 combines with J gene TRBJ1-4; D possibly corresponds to TRBD1 (5 bases). There are 14 residues in the CDR3. V lost 4 bases and J lost 4, with 10 bases in between. Germline V lookup: CDR1 SGHTA, CDR2 FQGNSA. The variable domain in full, completed from reference TRBV7-2 and TRBJ1-4, reads GAGVSQSPSNKVTEKGKDVELRCDPISGHTALYWYRQSLGQGLEFLIYFQGNSAPDKSGLPSDRFSAERTGGSVSTLTIQRTQQEDSAVYLCASSWGGDNEKLFFGSGTQLSVL.

This clonotype was observed a handful of times. The CDR3, as DNA: TGTGCCAGCAGCTTCACGAGGGCTGAGGGCTACACCTTC. As protein: CASSFTRAEGYTF. The V and J genes are TRBV5-6 and TRBJ1-2; D is unclear. The CDR3 is 13 residues long. The germline V gene has CDR1 SGHDT and CDR2 YYEEEE. V was clipped by 2 bases and J by 8 bases, with 13 bases between them. Full variable domain (remainder filled in from reference TRBV5-6 and TRBJ1-2): DAGVTQSPTHLIKTRGQQVTLRCSPKSGHDTVSWYQQALGQGPQFIFQYYEEEERQRGNFPDRFSGHQFPNYSSELNVNALLLGDSALYLCASSFTRAEGYTFGSGTRLTVV.

V gene TRBV7-9 combines with J gene TRBJ2-1, with D perhaps TRBD1 or TRBD2 (5 bases each). With 5 bases removed from V and 1 base from J, the gap between germline ends came to 15 bases. Germline values: CDR1 SEHNR, CDR2 FQNEAQ (reference sequence). The CDR3 is 16 amino acids. The CDR3 nucleotides read TGTGCCAGCAGCCCACTGGGGGAGATTTCCTACAATGAGCAGTTCTTC. It is translated as CASSPLGEISYNEQFF.

The chain recombines TRBV15 with TRBJ2-3; D is unresolved. This CDR3 spans 14 amino acids. The ends were cut back, 2 bases at V and 6 bases at J, with 12 bases in the middle. Per germline, CDR1 LNHNV and CDR2 YYDKDF (reference sequence). The CDR3 region has the DNA TGTGCCACCAGCAGATACCCCCAGTCCGATACGCAGTATTTT. Protein: CATSRYPQSDTQYF.

CDR3 sequence reads: CASSRSRPANTGELFF. The DNA of the CDR3 is TGCGCCAGCAGCCGCTCGAGGCCCGCGAACACCGGGGAGCTGTTTTTT. The chain is built from TRBV5-1 and TRBJ2-2, with no clear D. V gave up 4 bases and J gave up 0 bases, with 13 bases separating them. The CDR3 extends over 16 amino acids. The germline V gene encodes CDR1 SGHRS and CDR2 YFSETQ.

The chain has TRBV5-1 and TRBJ2-5, with 10 bases identical to TRBD2. This CDR3 comprises 13 residues. The trim removed 6 bases at V and 5 bases at J, leaving 4 bases unmatched. Germline V CDR1 and CDR2: SGHRS, YFSETQ. Here the CDR3 reads CASTSGRGETQYF. The CDR3, as DNA: TGCGCCAGCACGAGCGGGAGGGGTGAGACCCAGTACTTC.

This clonotype showed up many times. J is TRBJ2-7 and V is TRBV5-1; 9 bases agree with TRBD1. V lost 4 bases to trimming and J lost 2 bases; unmatched junction nucleotides: 4. Looked up from germline, CDR1 is SGHRS and CDR2 is YFSETQ. CDR3 length equals 14 residues. Here the CDR3 DNA reads TGCGCCAGCAGCGCCGGGACAGGGACCTACGAGCAGTACTTC. Its translation: CASSAGTGTYEQYF.

The chain has TRBV6-1 and TRBJ2-6; D gene uncertain. This CDR3 has 15 residues. From germline, CDR1 is MNHNS and CDR2 SASEGT. V was trimmed by 6 bases and J by 4 bases, leaving 13 bases between them. In DNA, the CDR3 is TGTGCCAGCAGCCTCTATCCGGCCGGGGCCAACGTCCTGACTTTC. Translating it yields CASSLYPAGANVLTF.